This entry is about one T cell receptor beta chain. What it binds is unknown. At one of its ends the junction is not consistent with the germline gene, which may arise from a read error. From the germline J gene comes the end of the CDR3, since the read stops 3 residues before it. The sample is drawn from a study of T cells in women clearing cervical HPV infection. General study results and limits: Cases and controls were distinguished at AUC 0.83 by richness and V genes.

TCR beta CDR3 amplified by multiplex PCR from 950 to 1,500 ng genomic DNA. This table comes from immunoSEQ multiplex PCR, and its TCRdb copy is limited to in-frame clones, with some not included. The sample table includes 46,000 or so clones. CDR3 size: 15 residues. The germline V gene has CDR1 WNHNN and CDR2 SYGVQD (reference sequence). The chain couples TRBV10-1 to TRBJ2-7; 10 bases fit TRBD2. Sequenced: blood buffy coat. This receptor was identified in a woman between 18 and 70 years old with a cervical HPV16 infection that either progressed to CIN3+ or cleared (not recorded which). CDR3 sequence: CASRGSGRASHEQYF. The DNA read from the CDR3 is TGCGCCAGCAGAGGGAGCGGGAGGGCCTCCCACGAG.